The T cell receptor beta chain described here comes from a study of OX40 agonist ivuxolimab in advanced cancers. For the study at large: Ivuxolimab, which patients received intravenously every 2 weeks, was dosed at 0.01 to 10 mg/kg. Three patients showed partial responses: one hepatocellular carcinoma and two cutaneous melanoma cases. General study results and limits: Dosing at 0.1 to 3.0 mg/kg was accompanied by clonal expansion of CD4+ and CD8+ blood T cells by week 6.

Assay: immunoSEQ multiplex PCR; the TCRdb copy retains only in-frame clones and omits some. This sample has tens of thousands of clones, with approximately 83% found just once. The CDR3 contains 15 residues. V shed 3 bases and J 3 bases; nucleotides not matched to a gene: 7. CDR1 and CDR2 from the germline V gene are KGHSH and LQKENI. The sample holds one count of this clone. Its target is not known. Sequenced here: CD4+ or CD8+ T cells sorted from blood, sampled in a trial of the OX40 agonist ivuxolimab. The receptor's source is an adult with an advanced solid tumor such as melanoma, head and neck, liver or kidney cancer. The J gene is TRBJ1-1, the V gene TRBV18; 7 nucleotides line up with TRBD1. The CDR3 DNA sequence: TGTGCCAGCTCACCCCAGACAGGGATGGACACTGAAGCTTTCTTT. It is translated as CASSPQTGMDTEAFF.